This T cell receptor beta chain was recovered during a study of blood T cell repertoires in COVID-19. The overall study: Donors in the United States, Italy and Spain gave samples during acute or convalescent COVID-19.

Clones were read by immunoSEQ multiplex PCR, and TCRdb kept only the in-frame ones, dropping some. The table shows roughly 100,000 clones, with 70% to 90% occurring only once. The clonotype was recovered from a man aged 50 to 59 with active COVID-19. Material: peripheral blood.

CDR3 in DNA: TGCGCCAGCAGCCAGTCCAAGGGACAGGGCTCCACTGAAGCTTTCTTT. The encoded protein is CASSQSKGQGSTEAFF. The rearrangement links TRBV4-3 to TRBJ1-1; 9 positions agree with TRBD1. Germline trimming cut 3 bases from V and 4 bases from J; bases unmatched to any gene: 9. Germline V CDR1 and CDR2: LGHNA, YSLEER. The CDR3 covers 16 residues.